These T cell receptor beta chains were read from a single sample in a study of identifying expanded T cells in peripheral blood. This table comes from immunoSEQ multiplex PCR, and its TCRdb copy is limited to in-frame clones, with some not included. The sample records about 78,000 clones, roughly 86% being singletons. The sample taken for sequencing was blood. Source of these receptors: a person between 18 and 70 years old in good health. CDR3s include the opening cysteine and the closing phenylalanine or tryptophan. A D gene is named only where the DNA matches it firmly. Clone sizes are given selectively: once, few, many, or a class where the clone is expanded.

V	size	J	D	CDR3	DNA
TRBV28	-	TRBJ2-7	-	CASSLGGEQYF	TGTGCCAGCAGTTTAGGGGGCGAGCAGTACTTC
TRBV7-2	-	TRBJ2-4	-	CASSLEGHIQYF	TGTGCCAGCAGCTTAGAAGGGCACATTCAGTACTTC
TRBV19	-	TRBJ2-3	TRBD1	CASSIARQGPTTDTQYF	TGTGCCAGTAGTATAGCTCGACAGGGCCCCACCACAGATACGCAGTATTTT
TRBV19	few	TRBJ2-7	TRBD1	CASSIRGQGLAEQYF	TGTGCCAGTAGTATCAGGGGACAGGGGCTGGCCGAGCAGTACTTC
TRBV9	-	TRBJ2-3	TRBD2	CASSVTSGGSTDTQYF	TGTGCCAGCAGCGTTACTAGCGGAGGGAGCACAGATACGCAGTATTTT
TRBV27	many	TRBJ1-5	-	CASRGSGQPQHF	TGTGCCAGCAGGGGGTCCGGGCAGCCCCAGCATTTT
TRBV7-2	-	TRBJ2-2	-	CASSLVGSGELFF	TGTGCCAGCAGCTTAGTTGGTTCCGGGGAGCTGTTTTTT
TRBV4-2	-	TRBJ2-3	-	CASSQDQRDRTDTQYF	TGTGCCAGCAGCCAAGATCAAAGGGATCGCACAGATACGCAGTATTTT
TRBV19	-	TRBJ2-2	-	CASSMGQATGELFF	TGTGCCAGTAGTATGGGACAAGCCACCGGGGAGCTGTTTTTT
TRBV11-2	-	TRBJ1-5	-	CASSLRFGQPQHF	TGTGCCAGCAGCTTAAGGTTTGGGCAGCCCCAGCATTTT
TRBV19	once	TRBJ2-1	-	CASSIFMLGPNEQFF	TGTGCCAGTAGTATCTTCATGTTGGGCCCGAATGAGCAGTTCTTC
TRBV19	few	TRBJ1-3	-	CASSPFDGNTIYF	TGTGCCAGTAGTCCGTTTGACGGAAACACCATATATTTT
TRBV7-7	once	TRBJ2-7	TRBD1	CASSLGTDSYEQYF	TGTGCTAGCAGCTTAGGGACAGATTCCTACGAGCAGTACTTC
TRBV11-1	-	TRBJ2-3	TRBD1	CASSLRVLQGTDTQYF	TGTGCCAGCAGCTTGCGGGTATTACAGGGGACAGATACGCAGTATTTT
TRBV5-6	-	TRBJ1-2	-	CASSLGESGYTF	TGTGCCAGCAGCTTGGGAGAGAGCGGCTACACCTTC
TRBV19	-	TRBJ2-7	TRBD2	CASSIRGTSGIYYEQYF	TGTGCCAGTAGTATCAGGGGGACTAGCGGGATCTACTACGAGCAGTACTTC
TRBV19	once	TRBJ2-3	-	CASSIQAQAPDTQYF	TGTGCCAGTAGTATCCAAGCACAGGCCCCAGATACGCAGTATTTT
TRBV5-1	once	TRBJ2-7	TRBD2	CASSFRAGDLPEQYF	TGCGCCAGCAGCTTCCGAGCGGGAGATCTCCCCGAGCAGTACTTC
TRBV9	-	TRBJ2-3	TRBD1	CASSSGDRGSDTQYF	TGTGCCAGCAGCTCCGGGGACAGGGGTTCAGATACGCAGTATTTT
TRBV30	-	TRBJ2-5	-	CAWSWAPQETQYF	TGTGCCTGGAGTTGGGCACCCCAAGAGACCCAGTACTTC
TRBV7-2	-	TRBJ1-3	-	CASSLGSHSGNTIYF	TGTGCCAGCAGCTTAGGCAGTCACTCTGGAAACACCATATATTTT
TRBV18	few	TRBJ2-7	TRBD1	CASSPEGQGYEQYF	TGTGCCAGCTCACCAGAGGGACAGGGCTACGAGCAGTACTTC
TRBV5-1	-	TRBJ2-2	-	CASSPNWDLTGELFF	TGCGCCAGCAGCCCCAACTGGGACCTCACCGGGGAGCTGTTTTTT
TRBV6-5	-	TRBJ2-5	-	CAISAVGETQYF	TGTGCCATCAGTGCGGTTGGGGAGACCCAGTACTTC
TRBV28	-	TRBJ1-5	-	CATDRAPSNQPQHF	TGTGCCACTGACCGGGCCCCTAGCAATCAGCCCCAGCATTTT
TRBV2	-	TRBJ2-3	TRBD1	CASRDRVETDTQYF	TGTGCCAGCAGGGACAGGGTGGAGACAGATACGCAGTATTTT